This T cell receptor (beta chain) was profiled in a study of T cells in Graves' hyperthyroidism and ophthalmopathy. Background on the study: Blood was drawn when the patient was first diagnosed and still untreated.

CDR1 is DFQATT and CDR2 is SNEGSKA in the germline V gene (reference sequence). The V segment lost 6 bases and the J segment 5 bases; nucleotides outside the gene matches: 6. The CDR3 consists of 12 residues. The study, taken as a whole, reports: Before onset, ophthalmopathy was predicted by the model a median roughly 6.8 months earlier. Expanded thyroid clonotypes (above 0.001) were mostly also found in blood.

There are many counts of this clonotype. Its target is unknown. The source material, RNA transcripts, was used to amplify TCR beta CDR3 regions. First-round RT-PCR of the TCR CDR3 relied on the HTBI primer set. Via MiXCR, TCRdb re-called the multiplex PCR reads, giving one row per CDR3 protein. The table shows approximately 330,000 distinct CDR3 sequences, with 20% to 25% occurring only once. Sequencing used blood. This receptor was obtained from a woman between 45 and 65 years old with Graves' hyperthyroidism. This chain joins TRBV20-1 and TRBJ1-1; 7 nucleotides match TRBD1. CDR3 amino acids: CSAKTGMTEAFF. The CDR3 DNA reads as TGCAGTGCAAAGACAGGGATGACTGAAGCTTTCTTT.